This T cell receptor beta chain is drawn from a study of CD8+ T cells in alopecia areata. This clone has more than one count but fewer than ten. Gene names follow the mouse nomenclature. The read terminates 3 residues ahead of where the CDR3 ends, so the germline J gene completes it. Within the sample, other DNA sequences also encode this same CDR3. It was cDNA, reverse transcribed from extracted RNA, that served as the sequencing template. Assay used: immunoSEQ multiplex PCR; TCRdb lists only in-frame clones, some missing. The sample holds more than 250,000 clones, and no clone turns up only once. The authors sorted pooled cutaneous lymph node cells using CD4, CD8alpha, NKG2D, NKG2ACE and other markers. This CDR3 is 15 amino acids long. After removal of 1 base from V and 4 bases from J, the junction contained 1 base not matched to a gene. Germline CDR1 and CDR2: NSQYPW and LRSPGD (reference sequence).

The chain links TRBV1 to TRBJ1-6; 7 bases align to TRBD1. TRBJ1-6 is identified as an open reading frame with a role that is uncertain. This receptor was taken from a C3H/HeJ mouse with alopecia areata. The mouse line has the MHC haplotype H2-k. Sequences were obtained from CD4+ T cells sorted from a lymph node. The CDR3 protein is CTCSAGTGYNSPLYF. Incomplete CDR3 DNA: TGCACCTGCAGTGCAGGGACAGGATATAATTCGCCC.